One and the same sample provided the 25 T cell receptor beta chains below, sequenced in a study of Ad26.COV2.S vaccination and SARS-CoV-2 variants. Specified treatment: 19 received Ad26.COV2.S at low or high dose, single or two shots; 5 received placebo; per-sample allocation not given. Day 63 following the first vaccine or placebo injection was when the samples were taken. Data came from immunoSEQ multiplex PCR; TCRdb stores just in-frame clones and leaves some out. The table has about 440,000 clones, about 90% seen once. The source was peripheral blood, collected in a trial of Ad26.COV2.S vaccine versus placebo. These receptors came from a person aged 18-60 years who received the Ad26.COV2.S COVID-19 vaccine or a placebo.

The CDR3: CASSLAGLARHEQFF. The CDR3 nucleotides are TGTGCCAGCAGCTTAGCGGGACTCGCGCGCCATGAGCAGTTCTTC. V and J are TRBV7-8 and TRBJ2-1, with D maybe TRBD2 (6 bases). CDR3 length equals 15 residues. Trimming removed 0 bases from V and 8 bases from J, with 14 bases in between. Germline V gives CDR1 SGHVS, CDR2 FQNEAQ.

This rearrangement joins TRBV7-8 to TRBJ1-5; the match to TRBD1 covers 7 bases. CDR1 is SGHVS, CDR2 FQNEAQ, per germline. The CDR3 spans 15 residues. The V and J ends lost 3 bases and 7 bases, in that order; junction bases with no gene match: 9. Written as DNA, the CDR3 is TGTGCCAGCAGCTTGGAGACAGGGCGGGAGCAGCCCCAGCATTTT. Protein: CASSLETGREQPQHF.

V is TRBV12-5 and J is TRBJ2-2; D is unclear. This CDR3 has 13 amino acids. The germline CDR1 and CDR2 sequences are LGHNT and FRNRAP. The germline V and J ends were trimmed by 6 bases and 2 bases, with 7 bases remaining between them. The DNA for the CDR3 is TGTGCTAGTGGCCACGGTAACACCGGGGAGCTGTTTTTT. This encodes CASGHGNTGELFF.

The chain links TRBV28 to TRBJ2-6; TRBD1 matches at 11 bases. CDR1 and CDR2 (germline): MDHEN, SYDVKM. This CDR3 is 20 amino acids long. Germline trimming cut 5 bases from V and 1 base from J; bases unmatched to any gene: 13. The CDR3 here is CASSPGGTGGLISGANVLTF. The CDR3 DNA reads TGTGCCAGCAGTCCAGGAGGGACAGGGGGTTTAATATCTGGGGCCAACGTCCTGACTTTC.

The chain couples TRBV7-2 to TRBJ2-7; 13 bases line up with TRBD2. The CDR3 is 16 amino acids. The germline gives CDR1 SGHTA, CDR2 FQGNSA. The J segment lost 2 bases and the V segment lost 3 bases, leaving 4 bases of the junction unmatched. CDR3 loop: CASSFGLAGATYEQYF. CDR3 DNA: TGTGCCAGCAGCTTCGGACTAGCGGGAGCAACCTACGAGCAGTACTTC.

Note on this clone: The sample holds other DNA sequences that translate to the same CDR3. This chain uses TRBV9 with TRBJ2-6; D call uncertain. Germline V CDR1 and CDR2: SGDLS, YYNGEE. V was cut by 0 bases and J by 4 bases, with 5 bases left in between. CDR3 length: 14 residues. The CDR3: CASSVGVGANVLTF. The DNA for the CDR3 is TGTGCCAGCAGCGTAGGAGTGGGGGCCAACGTCCTGACTTTC.

V usage is TRBV28 and J usage is TRBJ1-2; TRBD1 agrees at 10 bases. CDR3 size: 15 residues. Germline CDR1 and CDR2: MDHEN and SYDVKM. Trimming at V came to 3 bases and at J to 5 bases, leaving 6 bases not matched to a gene. The CDR3 nucleotides are TGTGCCAGCAGTTTTGCGGACAGGGGGGGATATGGCTACACCTTC. Amino acid sequence: CASSFADRGGYGYTF.

J is TRBJ2-3 and V is TRBV7-2, with TRBD2 identical over 13 bases. The CDR3 extends over 15 amino acids. V gave up 5 bases and J gave up 3 bases; unmatched junction bases: 2. Germline loops: CDR1 SGHTA, CDR2 FQGNSA. Written as DNA, the CDR3 is TGTGCCAGCAGCCGGACTAGCGGGAGAACAGATACGCAGTATTTT. It specifies CASSRTSGRTDTQYF.

In regard to this clone: A much larger clone differs from this one at a single base, so this may be a read error. The same CDR3 can be traced to other DNA sequences in this sample. The chain has TRBV28 and TRBJ2-7, with unresolved D. The CDR3 runs 11 residues. The germline V gene has CDR1 MDHEN and CDR2 SYDVKM. Between the trimmed V and J ends, which lost 5 bases and 0 bases, there was a span of 2 bases. CDR3 in amino acids: CASSVSYEQYF. The DNA of the CDR3 is TGTGCCAGCAGTGTCTCCTACGAGCAGTACTTC.

The chain combines TRBV2 with TRBJ1-3; D is perhaps TRBD1 (6 bases). V dropped 6 bases and J dropped 7 bases, with 19 bases sitting between them. The CDR3 loop spans 15 amino acids. Germline V gene data show CDR1 as SNHLY and CDR2 as FYNNEI. The DNA of the CDR3 is TGTGCCAGCAGAATATTGGACAGCCCCCAGAACACCATATATTTT. Amino acids: CASRILDSPQNTIYF.

The chain recombines TRBV7-6 with TRBJ2-7; D not certain. Per the germline V gene, CDR1 is SGHVS and CDR2 is FNYEAQ. Between the trimmed V and J ends, which lost 6 bases and 3 bases, there was a span of 18 bases. The CDR3 covers 15 residues. This chain's CDR3 is CASRFTRRGYYEQYF. DNA of the CDR3: TGTGCCAGCAGGTTTACAAGGAGAGGATACTACGAGCAGTACTTC.

The chain has TRBV28 and TRBJ2-7; 9 bases map to TRBD2. The germline V gene has CDR1 MDHEN and CDR2 SYDVKM. The J segment lost 4 bases and the V segment lost 5 bases, leaving 9 bases of the junction unmatched. The CDR3 length is 15 residues. The CDR3: CASSTRGSGRYEQYF. CDR3 DNA: TGTGCCAGCAGTACCCGGGGTAGCGGGAGATACGAGCAGTACTTC.

This clone appeared once. The chain couples TRBV15 to TRBJ1-1, with 9 bases fitting TRBD1. The CDR3 length is 19 residues. Trimming removed 5 bases from V and 2 bases from J; junction bases left unmatched: 18. Germline loops: CDR1 LNHNV, CDR2 YYDKDF (reference sequence). CDR3 residues: CATSPRTGAANRDNTEAFF. CDR3 coding DNA: TGTGCCACCAGCCCGCGGACAGGGGCGGCAAACCGTGACAACACTGAAGCTTTCTTT.

The rearrangement links TRBV28 to TRBJ1-5, with 9 bases lining up with TRBD1. Germline V gene lookup returns CDR1 MDHEN and CDR2 SYDVKM. CDR3 length equals 14 residues. V shed 5 bases, J shed 5 bases, and the junction held 4 bases outside the gene matches. The CDR3 DNA reads TGTGCCAGCAGTCACAGGGGGCGGCATCAGCCCCAGCATTTT. Translating it yields CASSHRGRHQPQHF. Full variable domain (remainder filled in from reference TRBV28 and TRBJ1-5): DVKVTQSSRYLVKRTGEKVFLECVQDMDHENMFWYRQDPGLGLRLIYFSYDVKMKEKGDIPEGYSVSREKKERFSLILESASTNQTSMYLCASSHRGRHQPQHFGDGTRLSIL.

The chain carries TRBV7-2 and TRBJ2-7; 7 nucleotides line up with TRBD2. The CDR3 length is 15 residues. Per the germline V gene, CDR1 is SGHTA and CDR2 is FQGNSA. V was clipped by 1 base and J by 2 bases; unmatched bases: 5. The CDR3 here is CASSLVLAAAYEQYF. CDR3 DNA: TGTGCCAGCAGCTTAGTTCTAGCGGCCGCCTACGAGCAGTACTTC. Full variable domain (rest looked up from reference TRBV7-2 and TRBJ2-7): GAGVSQSPSNKVTEKGKDVELRCDPISGHTALYWYRQSLGQGLEFLIYFQGNSAPDKSGLPSDRFSAERTGGSVSTLTIQRTQQEDSAVYLCASSLVLAAAYEQYFGPGTRLTVT.

This clone was seen just once. The chain carries TRBV7-9 and TRBJ2-6, with a tentative D call TRBD2 (5 bases). The germline V and J ends were trimmed by 1 base and 4 bases, with 14 bases remaining between them. CDR1 and CDR2 from the germline V gene are SEHNR and FQNEAQ (reference sequence). The CDR3 runs 17 residues. The CDR3 coding sequence is TGTGCCAGCAGCTTAGGGATCGAGGGAACAGGGGCCAACGTCCTGACTTTC. Translated, it gives CASSLGIEGTGANVLTF. Together with reference TRBV7-9 and TRBJ2-6, the CDR3 gives the full variable domain: DTGVSQNPRHKITKRGQNVTFRCDPISEHNRLYWYRQTLGQGPEFLTYFQNEAQLEKSRLLSDRFSAERPKGSFSTLEIQRTEQGDSAMYLCASSLGIEGTGANVLTFGAGSRLTVL.

This clone has only one observation. V gene TRBV5-1 combines with J gene TRBJ2-4; TRBD2 aligns across 9 bases. The CDR3 length is 16 residues. The germline gives CDR1 SGHRS, CDR2 YFSETQ. V dropped 0 bases and J dropped 5; count of bases not matched to a gene: 6. The CDR3 sequence: CASSLDSGSGQNIQYF. The CDR3 region has the DNA TGCGCCAGCAGCTTGGATAGCGGGAGTGGCCAAAACATTCAGTACTTC.

This clone was recorded a few times. The chain employs TRBV28 and TRBJ1-5; the D is unclear. The germline CDR1 and CDR2 sequences are MDHEN and SYDVKM. The CDR3 covers 15 residues. V was trimmed by 3 bases and J by 0 bases, leaving 9 bases between them. The CDR3 DNA sequence: TGTGCCAGCAGTTTGAGGAGGAATAGCAATCAGCCCCAGCATTTT. It specifies CASSLRRNSNQPQHF.

The chain joins TRBV2 to TRBJ2-7; 8 positions match TRBD1. The length of the CDR3 is 15 residues. J was trimmed by 1 base and V by 7 bases; bases with no gene match: 9. The germline V gene encodes CDR1 SNHLY and CDR2 FYNNEI. CDR3 sequence (DNA): TGTGCCAGCACCCTAGACAGGGGCTCTTCCTACGAGCAGTACTTC. It encodes CASTLDRGSSYEQYF.

This clone appeared once. The chain recombines TRBV6-5 with TRBJ1-5, with D possibly being TRBD1 (6 bases). The germline V gene encodes CDR1 MNHEY and CDR2 SVGAGI. Trimming took 6 bases from V and 4 from J, leaving 10 bases between them. The CDR3 spans 13 residues. The chain's CDR3 is CASSRDTNQPQHF. DNA of the CDR3: TGTGCCAGCAGCCGGGACACAAATCAGCCCCAGCATTTT.

The chain couples TRBV14 to TRBJ1-4; 9 nucleotides agree with TRBD1. V gave up 4 bases and J gave up 8 bases; unmatched junction bases: 17. The CDR3 has 18 residues. CDR1 is SGHDN, CDR2 FVKESK, per germline. CDR3 sequence (DNA): TGTGCCAGCAGCCGGGCCGGGACAGGGACCTTGTTGGGGGAAAAACTGTTTTTT. Its translation is CASSRAGTGTLLGEKLFF.

The V and J genes are TRBV18 and TRBJ2-1; no reliable D call. This CDR3 has 12 residues. V was clipped by 2 bases and J by 8 bases, with 7 bases between them. The germline V gene encodes CDR1 KGHSH and CDR2 LQKENI. CDR3 sequence: CASSPGSDEQFF. CDR3 in DNA: TGTGCCAGCTCACCAGGCTCGGATGAGCAGTTCTTC.

The chain uses TRBV5-6 and TRBJ1-2; D is perhaps TRBD1 (5 bases). Germline V gene lookup returns CDR1 SGHDT and CDR2 YYEEEE. The CDR3 has 14 residues. V was pared by 0 bases and J by 6 bases, with 12 bases between. CDR3 nucleotides: TGTGCCAGCAGCTTGGGGGGCAGGACGGATGGCTACACCTTC. The encoded protein is CASSLGGRTDGYTF.

This clone was picked up one time. The chain has TRBV6-6 and TRBJ1-5; D gene unclear. The germline V gene has CDR1 MNHNY and CDR2 SVGAGI (reference sequence). Trimming pared 6 bases from V and 0 bases from J, leaving 9 bases between. The CDR3 covers 14 residues. CDR3 amino acids: CASSPSDSNQPQHF. DNA for the CDR3: TGTGCCAGCAGCCCCAGTGATAGCAATCAGCCCCAGCATTTT.

The chain links TRBV2 to TRBJ2-1; 11 bases are a match to TRBD1. Germline CDR1 is SNHLY and CDR2 is FYNNEI. V dropped 4 bases and J dropped 12; count of bases not matched to a gene: 8. The length of the CDR3 is 14 residues. The CDR3 loop reads CASSGGTGGEGQFF. The CDR3 DNA is TGTGCCAGCAGTGGGGGGACAGGGGGTGAAGGGCAGTTCTTC.